Presented here are 22 T cell receptor beta chains from one specimen sequenced in a study of shared clonotypes between healthy human individuals (dated by TCRdb to about 2020). The library came from the immunoSEQ multiplex PCR assay. TCRdb retrieved this table from immuneACCESS and kept in-frame rearrangements only. Not all clones are present; in checked studies, unresolved V genes account for under half, and no reason is known for the remainder. The sample table holds 520,000 or so clones, of which roughly 78% were seen once. Of the sample, 10% to 15% is held by the ten largest clones. The sequenced sample was PBMCs. The receptors derive from a woman in her 40s in good health. Some clones in this sample may be carry-over from other donors' samples.

This chain links TRBV12-5 with TRBJ1-1, with 8 bases lining up with TRBD1. The junction had 4 bases not matched to a gene; V was cut back by 6 bases and J by 1 base. The CDR3 extends over 14 amino acids. In germline, CDR1 is LGHNT, CDR2 FRNRAP. The CDR3 loop is CASGPGQGNTEAFF. The CDR3 DNA reads as TGTGCTAGTGGACCAGGACAGGGGAACACTGAAGCTTTCTTT.

The V and J genes are TRBV27 and TRBJ2-3; TRBD1 might be the D (5 bases). Germline values: CDR1 MNHEY, CDR2 SMNVEV (reference sequence). V was pared by 5 bases and J by 4 bases, with 16 bases between. The length of the CDR3 is 15 residues. The CDR3 reads CASSPPQGWADTQYF. The CDR3 bases are TGTGCCAGCAGTCCCCCCCAGGGATGGGCAGATACGCAGTATTTT.

The rearrangement joins TRBV7-2 to TRBJ2-7, with TRBD1 as a possible D gene (6 bases). The length of the CDR3 is 14 residues. Trimming removed 5 bases at V and 1 base at J, with 12 bases between. The germline V gene has CDR1 SGHTA and CDR2 FQGNSA. CDR3 residues: CASSVTGSSYEQYF. CDR3 bases: TGTGCCAGCAGCGTGACAGGATCTTCCTACGAGCAGTACTTC.

The chain joins TRBV27 to TRBJ1-5, with TRBD1 identical over 7 bases. The CDR3 runs to 15 residues. Germline CDR1 and CDR2: MNHEY and SMNVEV (reference sequence). The V gene end was trimmed by 6 bases and the J gene end by 7 bases; junction bases not matched to a gene: 12. The CDR3 here is CASRPSTGEGQPQHF. The CDR3 coding sequence is TGTGCCAGCAGACCCTCAACAGGGGAAGGGCAGCCCCAGCATTTT.

This clone came up a few times. The rearrangement links TRBV2 to TRBJ1-5; D is unclear. Between the trimmed V and J ends, which lost 1 base and 7 bases, there was a span of 8 bases. CDR1 is SNHLY and CDR2 is FYNNEI in the germline V gene. The CDR3 covers 13 residues. Written as DNA, the CDR3 is TGTGCCAGCAGTGAAGGAGGGTCACAGCCCCAGCATTTT. The encoded protein is CASSEGGSQPQHF. Using reference TRBV2 and TRBJ1-5 for the parts outside the CDR3, the full variable domain is EPEVTQTPSHQVTQMGQEVILRCVPISNHLYFYWYRQILGQKVEFLVSFYNNEISEKSEIFDDQFSVERPDGSNFTLKIRSTKLEDSAMYFCASSEGGSQPQHFGDGTRLSIL.

The chain links TRBV6-5 to TRBJ2-2; D may be TRBD2 (5 bases). V was pared by 7 bases and J by 5 bases, with 17 bases between. The germline CDR1 and CDR2 sequences are MNHEY and SVGAGI. The CDR3 length is 15 residues. The CDR3 coding sequence is TGTGCCAGCAAGCAGGTCACTAGGGAAACCGGGGAGCTGTTTTTT. Protein product: CASKQVTRETGELFF.

Comments on this clone: This likely came from a read error, as a far larger clone is one base away. CDR3 loop: CASSFSGSSYNEQFF. CDR3 sequence (DNA): TGTGCCAGCAGCTTTAGCGGTAGCTCCTACAATGAGCAGTTCTTC. The gene calls are TRBV7-8 and TRBJ2-1, with TRBD2 as a possible D gene (6 bases). Germline CDR1 SGHVS, CDR2 FQNEAQ. The CDR3 length is 15 residues. Trimming took off 3 bases at V and 0 bases at J, with 9 bases between the two ends.

This clone appeared many times. The sample holds other DNA sequences that translate to the same CDR3. This chain uses TRBV5-1 with TRBJ2-3; D perhaps matches TRBD2 (5 bases). The ends were cut back, 0 bases at V and 6 bases at J, with 11 bases in the middle. Germline loops: CDR1 SGHRS, CDR2 YFSETQ. The CDR3 loop spans 14 amino acids. CDR3 sequence: CASSLGAGGDTQYF. The CDR3 DNA follows: TGCGCCAGCAGCTTGGGGGCGGGCGGTGATACGCAGTATTTT.

This clone has just a few counts. This chain joins TRBV4-2 and TRBJ2-5; no firm D call. Trimming pared 3 bases from V and 3 bases from J, leaving 2 bases between. Germline CDR1 and CDR2: LGHNA and YNFKEQ. CDR3 size: 11 residues. CDR3 nucleotides: TGTGCCAGCAGCCAGGAAGAGACCCAGTACTTC. Protein product: CASSQEETQYF.

This chain joins TRBV7-9 and TRBJ1-5, with TRBD1 matching 8 bases. The CDR3 extends over 15 amino acids. Looked up from germline, CDR1 is SEHNR and CDR2 is FQNEAQ (reference sequence). J lost 7 bases, V lost 5 bases, and 10 bases had no gene match. The chain's CDR3 is CASSNWTGMMQPQHF. CDR3 sequence (DNA): TGTGCCAGCAGCAACTGGACAGGGATGATGCAGCCCCAGCATTTT.

The gene calls are TRBV6-5 and TRBJ1-2; D ambiguous. Germline CDR1 reads MNHEY; CDR2 reads SVGAGI. The length of the CDR3 is 14 residues. V lost 6 bases, J lost 4 bases, and 15 bases lay in between. The CDR3, as DNA: TGTGCCAGCAGCAATCCGGGGTCGAGCTATGGCTACACCTTC. This encodes CASSNPGSSYGYTF.

The rearrangement links TRBV7-2 to TRBJ1-1, with 9 nucleotides matching TRBD1. The germline gives CDR1 SGHTA, CDR2 FQGNSA. The CDR3 consists of 16 residues. With 3 bases clipped from V and 0 bases from J, the junction kept 5 bases outside the gene matches. CDR3 DNA: TGTGCCAGCAGCTTTACAGGGGGCTCGATGAACACTGAAGCTTTCTTT. Translation gives CASSFTGGSMNTEAFF. Looking up the rest from reference TRBV7-2 and TRBJ1-1 gives the full variable domain: GAGVSQSPSNKVTEKGKDVELRCDPISGHTALYWYRQSLGQGLEFLIYFQGNSAPDKSGLPSDRFSAERTGGSVSTLTIQRTQQEDSAVYLCASSFTGGSMNTEAFFGQGTRLTVV.

In its sample, this clone was seen a few times. This chain links TRBV28 with TRBJ2-4; possibly TRBD1 for D (5 bases). Germline assignment: CDR1 MDHEN and CDR2 SYDVKM. The V and J ends lost 7 bases and 1 base respectively, with 17 bases between them. The CDR3 contains 16 residues. CDR3 coding DNA: TGTGCCAGCAATGGGGCAAGAGGAGATGCCAAAAACATTCAGTACTTC. Protein: CASNGARGDAKNIQYF. Drawing the rest from reference TRBV28 and TRBJ2-4, the complete variable domain is DVKVTQSSRYLVKRTGEKVFLECVQDMDHENMFWYRQDPGLGLRLIYFSYDVKMKEKGDIPEGYSVSREKKERFSLILESASTNQTSMYLCASNGARGDAKNIQYFGAGTRLSVL.

The rearrangement uses TRBV7-9 and TRBJ1-2, with D tentatively TRBD1 (6 bases). The germline V gene encodes CDR1 SEHNR and CDR2 FQNEAQ (reference sequence). The CDR3 length is 14 residues. Trimming pared 1 base from V and 10 bases from J, leaving 16 bases between. The CDR3 DNA reads TGTGCCAGCAGCTTAGACGACCGGGACATCTTCTACACCTTC. As protein: CASSLDDRDIFYTF.

This chain links TRBV5-1 with TRBJ2-1; 9 positions agree with TRBD2. V shed 4 bases and J 2 bases; nucleotides not matched to a gene: 4. Germline CDR1 SGHRS, CDR2 YFSETQ. The CDR3 totals 15 residues. CDR3 loop: CASSVASGTYNEQFF. The CDR3 region has the DNA TGCGCCAGCAGCGTGGCTAGCGGGACCTACAATGAGCAGTTCTTC.

The chain recombines TRBV19 with TRBJ2-7, with 8 bases aligning to TRBD1. The CDR3 contains 15 residues. Germline V gene sequence: CDR1 LNHDA, CDR2 SQIVND (reference sequence). The V segment lost 5 bases and the J segment 6 bases; nucleotides outside the gene matches: 12. This CDR3 reads CASSLNFDRGGEQYF. In nucleotides, the CDR3 is TGTGCCAGTAGTCTCAACTTCGACAGGGGAGGCGAGCAGTACTTC.

The rearrangement links TRBV7-9 to TRBJ2-7; 8 bases align to TRBD2. Germline V gene sequence: CDR1 SEHNR, CDR2 FQNEAQ (reference sequence). CDR3 size: 15 residues. Trimming removed 5 bases from V and 2 bases from J; junction bases left unmatched: 8. CDR3 coding DNA: TGTGCCAGCAGCCTAAGACTAGCGCCCACCTACGAGCAGTACTTC. Encoded protein: CASSLRLAPTYEQYF.

The rearrangement joins TRBV7-8 to TRBJ2-5, with a tentative D call TRBD2 (6 bases). The CDR3 extends over 15 amino acids. Germline lookup yields CDR1 SGHVS and CDR2 FQNEAQ. The V and J ends lost 2 bases and 10 bases respectively, with 20 bases between them. CDR3 DNA: TGTGCCAGCAGCTTATTGCGGGACCCTACAAGGGGCCAGTACTTC. Translated, it gives CASSLLRDPTRGQYF.

The chain links TRBV19 to TRBJ1-1; the D is unclear. CDR3 length equals 13 residues. With 3 bases removed from V and 1 base from J, the gap between germline ends came to 6 bases. Germline V gives CDR1 LNHDA, CDR2 SQIVND (reference sequence). CDR3 sequence (DNA): TGTGCCAGTAGTATCGGACCGAACACTGAAGCTTTCTTT. Its translation is CASSIGPNTEAFF.

The chain recombines TRBV11-2 with TRBJ2-7; tentative D call: TRBD2 (6 bases). Germline V gene sequence: CDR1 SGHAT, CDR2 FQNNGV. V shed 5 bases and J shed 3 bases, with 17 bases lying between them. The CDR3 runs to 15 residues. The DNA of the CDR3 is TGTGCCAGCAGCCCTATCCGGGAGCGCGGCTACGAGCAGTACTTC. This sequence encodes CASSPIRERGYEQYF.

The chain joins TRBV7-9 to TRBJ1-1; TRBD1 might be the D (5 bases). Trimming pared 5 bases from V and 3 bases from J, leaving 10 bases between. CDR1 is SEHNR, CDR2 FQNEAQ, per germline (reference sequence). The CDR3 spans 13 residues. The CDR3 region has the DNA TGTGCCAGCAGCCCGCGGGGGGACACTGAAGCTTTCTTT. It yields the protein CASSPRGDTEAFF.

The chain joins TRBV5-4 to TRBJ2-2, with D tentatively TRBD2 (6 bases). The CDR3 sequence is 16 residues long. The germline CDR1 and CDR2 sequences are SGHNT and YYREEE (reference sequence). The V end lost 2 bases, the J end lost 4 bases, and 15 bases lay between the germline ends. In DNA, the CDR3 is TGTGCCAGCAGCTTTGAGGTCCAGGGAGGCACCGGGGAGCTGTTTTTT. As protein: CASSFEVQGGTGELFF. Full variable domain (remainder filled in from reference TRBV5-4 and TRBJ2-2): ETGVTQSPTHLIKTRGQQVTLRCSSQSGHNTVSWYQQALGQGPQFIFQYYREEENGRGNFPPRFSGLQFPNYSSELNVNALELDDSALYLCASSFEVQGGTGELFFGEGSRLTVL.